This T cell receptor beta chain came from a study of T cell responses to AZD1222 COVID-19 vaccine. Germline assignment: CDR1 SNHLY and CDR2 FYNNEI. The CDR3 has 11 residues. The V gene lost 9 bases and the J gene lost 4 bases, with 9 bases spanning the gap. Study observations and caveats: The number of AZD1222 recipients seropositive at baseline was only five or six. The span of vaccine-associated CD4 TCRs extended across spike, with dominance at 160-218 and 743-854. Donors in the cohort were predominantly white British and more often female, and clonal diversity was possibly underestimated. With two AZD1222 doses given, Spike-specific TCR breadth and depth both rose.

Generated by immunoSEQ multiplex PCR, the TCRdb table keeps only in-frame clones and is missing some. The sample carries about 60,000 clones, roughly 84% recorded once. On this clone: What it binds is not known.

The receptor's source is an adult in good health. Here the sequenced sample was peripheral blood, taken on day 0 of AZD1222 vaccination. This chain links TRBV2 with TRBJ1-2; possibly TRBD1 for D (5 bases). The CDR3 coding sequence is TGTGCCAGGGGGACTGCCTATGGCTACACCTTC. Translated, it gives CARGTAYGYTF.